The clone carrying this TCR beta chain was counted only a few times. Germline lookup yields CDR1 LGHDT and CDR2 YNNKEL (reference sequence). J gave up 9 bases and V 6 bases, and 8 bases lay outside the gene matches. This CDR3 has 14 residues. The data derive from a study of Ad26.COV2.S vaccination and SARS-CoV-2 variants. Background on the study: Donor was assigned to the Ad26.COV2.S arm of trial COV1001.

This table comes from immunoSEQ multiplex PCR, and its TCRdb copy is limited to in-frame clones, with some not included. The table shows more than 300,000 clones, with 88% occurring only once. Stated treatment: roughly 20 received Ad26.COV2.S at low or high dose, single or two shots; about 5 received placebo; per-sample allocation not given. The samples date from day 63 after the first vaccine or placebo injection. The origin of this receptor is a person aged 18-65 years who received the Ad26.COV2.S COVID-19 vaccine or a placebo. The chain recombines TRBV3-1 (or the pseudogene TRBV3-2) with TRBJ2-7; 13 positions agree with TRBD2. The input for sequencing was peripheral blood, taken in a trial of Ad26.COV2.S vaccine versus placebo. The CDR3 protein is CASSPGLAGAPQYF. DNA for the CDR3: TGTGCCAGCAGTCCCGGACTAGCGGGAGCCCCGCAGTACTTC.